This T cell receptor (beta chain) emerged from a study of cytomegalovirus exposure and HLA in healthy donors. Whole-study results and caveats: With later analysis, a missense DCLRE1C variant became linked to TCR beta V- and J-gene trimming. Highly shared sequence variants in one cluster were likely a sequencing artifact.

This clone was picked up a small number of times. Its cognate antigen is unknown. Samples came from healthy bone marrow donors. Primers for the PCR totalled 60 Vbeta and 13 Jbeta. Profiling relied on immunoSEQ multiplex PCR, and the TCRdb table lists in-frame clones only, not all of them. Here the sample spans about 130,000 clones, roughly four fifths being singletons. This sequence was found in a woman in her 40s in good health and CMV-seropositive. Sample: PBMCs.

The CDR3 nucleotides read TGTGCCAGCAGTTCGAGGCTAGCGGGGGGTTGGGAGACCCAGTACTTC. Translating gives CASSSRLAGGWETQYF. The V gene is TRBV6-5, the J gene TRBJ2-5; 11 nucleotides align to TRBD2. The CDR3 loop spans 16 amino acids. The J segment lost 5 bases and the V segment lost 4 bases, leaving 9 bases of the junction unmatched. CDR1 is MNHEY and CDR2 is SVGAGI in the germline V gene.